This T cell receptor beta chain was identified during a study of patients and donors after allogeneic stem cell transplantation. Trimming left V 4 bases short and J 2 bases short, with 18 bases between. The CDR3 runs to 16 residues. Germline CDR1 DFQATT, CDR2 SNEGSKA (reference sequence). This clonotype appeared many times. In TCRdb, the RT-PCR reads were re-called with MiXCR into one record per CDR3 protein. Of around 82,000 distinct CDR3 sequences listed, roughly 5.2% are singletons. The specimen was blood, either unsorted or a sorted T cell fraction (not recorded which). The origin of this receptor is a human donor who was either an allogeneic HSCT recipient or a stem cell or donor lymphocyte infusion donor (not recorded which). It is not recorded whose cells these are; they may come from a transplant donor. The rearrangement joins TRBV20-1 to TRBJ2-4, with D possibly being TRBD1 or TRBD2 (5 bases each). CDR3 sequence (DNA): TGCAGTGCTATAGTATGGGGACCTTTCACCAAAAACATTCAGTACTTC. Its protein product is CSAIVWGPFTKNIQYF.